One sample yielded the 24 T cell receptor beta chains listed below, sequenced in a study of cytomegalovirus exposure and HLA in healthy donors. Amplification used 60 Vbeta primers and 13 Jbeta primers. This table comes from immunoSEQ multiplex PCR, and its TCRdb copy is limited to in-frame clones, with some not included. The table has about 110,000 clones, more than 70% seen once. Sequencing input: PBMCs. These receptors came from a man in his thirties or forties in good health and CMV-seronegative.

This rearrangement joins TRBV6-1 to TRBJ1-5; D might be TRBD1 (5 bases). This CDR3 region has 14 residues. V was trimmed by 4 bases and J by 3 bases, leaving 10 bases between them. Germline V gene lookup returns CDR1 MNHNS and CDR2 SASEGT. The CDR3 bases are TGTGCCAGCAGTGCCCGACAGTCCAATCAGCCCCAGCATTTT. Translated, it gives CASSARQSNQPQHF.

V gene TRBV5-6 combines with J gene TRBJ2-3; 8 positions agree with TRBD1. CDR3 length equals 14 residues. Trimming took 3 bases from V and 5 from J; bases not matched to a gene: 5. Germline CDR1 reads SGHDT; CDR2 reads YYEEEE. In DNA, the CDR3 is TGTGCCAGCAGCTCAGGACAGGGTGGAGATACGCAGTATTTT. It codes for CASSSGQGGDTQYF.

The chain links TRBV11-3 to TRBJ1-1; D remains unclear. The CDR3 length is 12 residues. Trimming removed 1 base from V and 5 bases from J, with 5 bases in between. The germline CDR1 and CDR2 sequences are SGHNT and YENEEA. The CDR3 nucleotides read TGTGCCAGCAGCTTAGGGGAGACTGAAGCTTTCTTT. Amino acids: CASSLGETEAFF.

J is TRBJ2-7 and V is TRBV29-1; 8 bases align to TRBD1. Unmatched junction bases numbered 12, after V lost 7 bases and J lost 1 base. CDR1 SQVTM and CDR2 ANQGSEA come from the germline V gene. CDR3 size: 15 residues. The DNA for the CDR3 is TGCAGCGGGGCTACACCCCGGACAGGGTCCTACGAGCAGTACTTC. This codes for CSGATPRTGSYEQYF.

The chain combines TRBV28 with TRBJ2-7, with 8 bases that match TRBD1. This CDR3 spans 16 amino acids. V trimming: 2 bases; J trimming: 2 bases; junction bases outside the gene matches: 8. In germline, CDR1 is MDHEN, CDR2 SYDVKM. The CDR3 sequence is CASSLEARDRPYEQYF. The CDR3 DNA reads TGTGCCAGCAGTTTAGAGGCCCGGGACAGGCCCTACGAGCAGTACTTC. The variable domain in full, completed from reference TRBV28 and TRBJ2-7, reads DVKVTQSSRYLVKRTGEKVFLECVQDMDHENMFWYRQDPGLGLRLIYFSYDVKMKEKGDIPEGYSVSREKKERFSLILESASTNQTSMYLCASSLEARDRPYEQYFGPGTRLTVT.

The chain recombines TRBV7-2 with TRBJ1-1; 12 nucleotides agree with TRBD1. This CDR3 has 17 amino acids. V was pared by 5 bases and J by 6 bases, with 13 bases of the junction left unmatched. Germline CDR1 reads SGHTA; CDR2 reads FQGNSA. DNA for the CDR3: TGTGCCAGCAGCCTATCGGGACAGGGGGCTAAGTTGGCTGAAGCTTTCTTT. Residues: CASSLSGQGAKLAEAFF.

V and J are TRBV5-4 and TRBJ2-3; 10 bases map to TRBD2. The CDR3 consists of 15 residues. Germline-derived CDR1 and CDR2 are SGHNT and YYREEE (reference sequence). The V and J ends lost 4 bases and 4 bases, in that order; junction bases with no gene match: 6. DNA of the CDR3: TGTGCCAGCAGCGGGCAGCGGGGGGGCGCAGATACGCAGTATTTT. Translated, it gives CASSGQRGGADTQYF.

Notes on this clone: Compared with germline, one end of the junction differs, possibly owing to a read error. The chain couples TRBV5-5 to TRBJ2-7; possibly TRBD2 for D (6 bases). The CDR3 runs to 14 residues. Germline-derived CDR1 and CDR2 are SGHKS and YYEKEE (reference sequence). Here the CDR3 reads CAGSLGAGLYEQYF. CDR3 nucleotides: TGTGCCGGCAGCTTGGGTGCGGGACTCTACGAGCAGTACTTC. Full variable domain (rest looked up from reference TRBV5-5 and TRBJ2-7): DAGVTQSPTHLIKTRGQQVTLRCSPISGHKSVSWYQQVLGQGPQFIFQYYEKEERGRGNFPDRFSARQFPNYSSELNVNALLLGDSALYLCAGSLGAGLYEQYFGPGTRLTVT.

The chain joins TRBV29-1 to TRBJ1-2, with 9 bases identical to TRBD1. Trimming took 4 bases from V and 6 from J; bases not matched to a gene: 9. Germline-derived CDR1 and CDR2 are SQVTM and ANQGSEA. CDR3 length: 14 amino acids. In DNA, the CDR3 is TGCAGCGTTGGGATGGGACAGGGCCAGGATGGCTACACCTTC. Translation gives CSVGMGQGQDGYTF. The variable domain in full, with the rest retrieved from reference TRBV29-1 and TRBJ1-2, is SAVISQKPSRDICQRGTSLTIQCQVDSQVTMMFWYRQQPGQSLTLIATANQGSEATYESGFVIDKFPISRPNLTFSTLTVSNMSPEDSSIYLCSVGMGQGQDGYTFGSGTRLTVV.

This clone was seen just once. The genes are TRBV6-1 and TRBJ2-5; D is uncertain. The germline V gene has CDR1 MNHNS and CDR2 SASEGT. Trimming removed 2 bases at V and 1 base at J, with 11 bases between. The CDR3 has 15 amino acids. CDR3: CASSEFLGSQETQYF. CDR3 nucleotides: TGTGCCAGCAGTGAATTTCTAGGCAGCCAAGAGACCCAGTACTTC.

The V call is TRBV6-5, the J call TRBJ2-7; TRBD1 aligns across 9 bases. The ends lost 4 bases at V and 6 bases at J; junction bases unmatched: 10. Germline V lookup: CDR1 MNHEY, CDR2 SVGAGI. The CDR3 sequence is 15 residues long. The DNA for the CDR3 is TGTGCCAGCAGTTTAACGGAACAGGGGGCCGGCGAGCAGTACTTC. Protein: CASSLTEQGAGEQYF.

The V gene is TRBV28, the J gene TRBJ2-7, with 7 positions matching TRBD1. With 6 bases clipped from V and 6 bases from J, the junction kept 11 bases outside the gene matches. CDR1 is MDHEN, CDR2 SYDVKM, per germline. CDR3 length: 14 residues. CDR3: CASSPLPGQLEQYF. Here the CDR3 DNA reads TGTGCCAGCAGCCCACTCCCGGGACAGCTCGAGCAGTACTTC.

The genes are TRBV11-2 and TRBJ2-7; weak D call: TRBD2 (5 bases). Trimming left V 4 bases short and J 2 bases short, with 12 bases between. Germline values: CDR1 SGHAT, CDR2 FQNNGV. The CDR3 consists of 14 residues. The CDR3 loop reads CASSSGVFPYEQYF. As DNA, the CDR3 is TGTGCCAGCAGCTCCGGGGTTTTTCCCTACGAGCAGTACTTC.

There are a few counts of this clone. The chain links TRBV4-1 to TRBJ1-5, with D maybe TRBD1 (6 bases). Germline CDR1 MGHRA, CDR2 YSYEKL. The CDR3 totals 14 residues. Trimming cost V 3 bases and J 6 bases, with 12 bases left between them. The CDR3 bases are TGCGCCAGCAGCCAGGCACAGGGTTTTCAGCCCCAGCATTTT. Protein: CASSQAQGFQPQHF.

This chain joins TRBV5-1 and TRBJ2-6; D remains ambiguous. Germline values: CDR1 SGHRS, CDR2 YFSETQ. Trimming left V 1 base short and J 0 bases short, with 8 bases between. This CDR3 is built from 16 residues. As DNA, the CDR3 is TGCGCCAGCAGCTTGCCCAGTGCCTCTGGGGCCAACGTCCTGACTTTC. This translates into CASSLPSASGANVLTF.

The sample holds a few counts of this clone. The chain recombines TRBV5-1 with TRBJ2-1; TRBD1 is a possible D gene (5 bases). CDR1 and CDR2 from the germline V gene are SGHRS and YFSETQ. This CDR3 has 13 residues. The V end lost 0 bases, the J end lost 8 bases, and 9 bases lay between the germline ends. The CDR3 region is CASSLAQQDEQFF. The CDR3 nucleotides are TGCGCCAGCAGCTTGGCACAACAGGATGAGCAGTTCTTC.

This chain joins TRBV7-2 and TRBJ1-3; the match to TRBD1 covers 7 bases. CDR3 size: 16 residues. Trimming at V came to 6 bases and at J to 2 bases, leaving 10 bases not matched to a gene. Germline V gene sequence: CDR1 SGHTA, CDR2 FQGNSA. This CDR3 reads CASSISPTGTGNTIYF. The CDR3 coding sequence is TGTGCCAGCAGTATAAGCCCGACAGGGACTGGAAACACCATATATTTT.

The chain links TRBV5-1 to TRBJ2-7, with a weak D call TRBD2 (6 bases). The CDR3 sequence is 14 residues long. Trimming took off 4 bases at V and 2 bases at J, with 13 bases between the two ends. Germline CDR1 and CDR2: SGHRS and YFSETQ. CDR3 amino acids: CASSLPRDPYEQYF. In nucleotides, the CDR3 is TGCGCCAGCAGCCTGCCGCGGGACCCCTACGAGCAGTACTTC.

The V gene is TRBV9, the J gene TRBJ1-2; the match to TRBD1 covers 7 bases. Germline lookup yields CDR1 SGDLS and CDR2 YYNGEE. J gave up 4 bases and V 2 bases, and 11 bases lay outside the gene matches. The CDR3 sequence is 16 residues long. The CDR3 loop is CASSVRQGSNFYGYTF. CDR3 sequence (DNA): TGTGCCAGCAGCGTCAGACAGGGATCCAACTTCTATGGCTACACCTTC.

V is TRBV6-5 and J is TRBJ2-7, with D possibly matching TRBD2 (6 bases). Trimming pared 11 bases from V and 3 bases from J, leaving 17 bases between. This CDR3 has 13 amino acids. Looked up from germline, CDR1 is MNHEY and CDR2 is SVGAGI. The CDR3 sequence is CAGGCNFDYEQYF. The CDR3 DNA is TGTGCCGGGGGGTGCAATTTCGACTACGAGCAGTACTTC.

The chain has TRBV29-1 and TRBJ2-5, with 10 bases fitting TRBD1. The J segment lost 7 bases and the V segment lost 3 bases, leaving 2 bases of the junction unmatched. CDR1 SQVTM and CDR2 ANQGSEA come from the germline V gene. The CDR3 is 12 residues long. CDR3 loop: CSVDWDRGTQYF. The DNA for the CDR3 is TGCAGCGTTGATTGGGACAGGGGGACCCAGTACTTC.

Only a few counts were recorded for this clone. The CDR3 DNA reads TGTGCCAGCAGCTTACGAGTGGACTATGGCTACACCTTC. It yields the protein CASSLRVDYGYTF. The chain is built from TRBV5-4 and TRBJ1-2, with no clear D. The length of the CDR3 is 13 residues. Looked up from germline, CDR1 is SGHNT and CDR2 is YYREEE (reference sequence). Trimming cost V 2 bases and J 3 bases, with 8 bases left between them.

V usage is TRBV7-9 and J usage is TRBJ2-1; 8 bases are shared with TRBD2. Trimming at V came to 6 bases and at J to 6 bases, leaving 10 bases not matched to a gene. Germline V gene data show CDR1 as SEHNR and CDR2 as FQNEAQ (reference sequence). The CDR3 sequence is 15 residues long. The CDR3 spells CASSEVGLEGNEQFF. Written as DNA, the CDR3 is TGTGCCAGCAGTGAGGTGGGACTAGAAGGCAATGAGCAGTTCTTC.

Of note for this clone: The same CDR3 arises from other DNA sequences in this sample as well. The gene calls are TRBV29-1 and TRBJ2-1, with D possibly being TRBD2 (5 bases). V dropped 7 bases and J dropped 4 bases, with 8 bases sitting between them. The V gene's germline CDR1 is SQVTM and CDR2 ANQGSEA. This CDR3 region has 11 residues. CDR3 sequence reads: CSGTGYNEQFF. In DNA, the CDR3 is TGCAGCGGGACGGGATACAATGAGCAGTTCTTC.